This T cell receptor (beta chain) was obtained from a study of T cell responses to AZD1222 COVID-19 vaccine (dated by TCRdb to the early 2020s). Regarding the research as a whole: AZD1222 recipients whose second dose came at about 4 weeks and those whose second dose came at about 12 weeks were combined into one group, since spike-specific TCR depth and breadth did not differ between the two schedules. A total of about 240 trial participants underwent TCR sequencing, of whom 207 received two doses of AZD1222 and 26 received two doses of the MenACWY control vaccine. Trial participants were enrolled by age into 18-55, 56-69 and 70-plus year subgroups, with roughly 160, 29 and 62 TCR-sequenced participants respectively.

In the case of this clone: Its binding antigen is unknown. One base away there is no much larger clone; base qualities are not given.

The intended sense of this specimen's time point label: baseline before first vaccination. Vaccinee samples were obtained from the UK trials COV001 and COV002, which included a single-blind randomized controlled phase 2/3 trial of AZD1222 (ChAdOx1 nCoV-19) in healthy adults. For TCRbeta chain sequencing, PBMC samples from trial participants were taken at day 0 and at day 28 after the second dose. Overall study results and their limits: Only five to seven AZD1222 recipients were SARS-CoV-2 seropositive at baseline, limiting conclusions about previously exposed vaccinees. Vaccine-associated CD4 TCRs spanned the whole spike protein, with dominant responses in regions 160-218 and 743-854. The 56-69-year group was small, and its depth increase did not reach significance, likely because of low power. Because no samples from the day 14 peak response were available, repertoires could be characterized only after the peak T cell response. Participants were mostly white British, with more females than males. The authors suggested clonal diversity may have been underestimated. Reportedly, close to half of the unique spike-specific TCRs recognized epitopes lying outside the regions that are mutated in the B.1.351 and B.1.1.7 variants. After two AZD1222 doses, spike-specific TCR breadth and depth were significantly higher than at day 0 and than in MenACWY recipients.

The CDR3 regions of human TCRbeta chains were subjected to immunosequencing. Per the source publication's procedure: TCRs in the repertoires were compared against a reference library of SARS-CoV-2-specific TCRs that had been generated with the MIRA antigen-specificity platform. Breadth was defined as the fraction of unique TCRs that were SARS-CoV-2-associated. Depth was defined as the fraction of total T cells that were SARS-CoV-2-associated. Each spike-specific TCR was assigned to its reactive spike region and to a CD4 or CD8 class using the MIRA data. Log10-transformed breadth and depth values were compared by one-way ANOVA with Sidak's multiple comparisons tests. The table was pulled from immuneACCESS by TCRdb, which kept in-frame rearrangements only. Such tables lose some clones; where checked, under half of the loss comes from unresolved V genes, and the rest has no known cause. That table supplies the V and J calls and clone size; D and trimming were determined from the DNA. Counted in this sample were 100,000 to 150,000 clones; around 89% of them appeared once. Jointly, the top ten make up 4% to 4.5% of the sample.

Taken from the germline V gene (reference sequence), the CDR1 and CDR2 loops are LGHDT and YNNKEL. The CDR3 spans 18 residues, from the cysteine through the phenylalanine. Here the CDR3 DNA is all that survives: 54 bases in frame from base 1. V lost 4 bases and J lost 5 bases, and the count of bases not matched to a germline gene is 15. The sequence derives from an adult in good health. This chain is built from TRBV3-1 (or the pseudogene TRBV3-2) and TRBJ2-2, with TRBD2 matching 8 junction bases. The sequencing used peripheral blood, collected on day 0 of AZD1222 vaccination. The CDR3: CASSLTSGPLVRTGELFF. The nucleotide sequence is given as TGTGCCAGCAGCCTCACTAGCGGCCCCTTGGTGCGTACCGGGGAGCTGTTTTTT.